The 11 T cell receptor beta chains reported below all come from one sample, sequenced in a study of identical twins. Using its own MiXCR run on the 5' RACE reads, TCRdb lists one record per CDR3 protein. The sample shows around 340,000 distinct CDR3 sequences, over 9% of them seen only once. These data were likewise used in another study, on yellow fever vaccine responses in identical twins.

Material for sequencing was CD8+ T cells sorted from blood. These receptor sequences come from a woman aged 18-29 years in good health.

The rearrangement joins TRBV6-2 or TRBV6-3 to TRBJ2-7, with TRBD1 matching 9 bases. Germline CDR1 reads MNHEY; CDR2 reads SVGEGT. The CDR3 loop spans 14 amino acids. The J segment lost 5 bases and the V segment lost 2 bases, leaving 4 bases of the junction unmatched. The CDR3 is CASSYRTGAHEQYF. The DNA for the CDR3 is TGTGCCAGCAGTTACCGGACAGGGGCCCACGAGCAGTACTTC.

This clonotype was counted at least ten times. This CDR3 reads CASSYSRGISYEQYF. DNA for the CDR3: TGTGCCAGCAGTTACTCGAGAGGGATCTCCTACGAGCAGTACTTC. The V gene is TRBV6-5, the J gene TRBJ2-7; TRBD2 might be the D (5 bases). Germline V gives CDR1 MNHEY, CDR2 SVGAGI. The V gene lost 0 bases and the J gene lost 0 bases, with 9 bases spanning the gap. The CDR3 contains 15 residues.

This clonotype was observed many times. The gene calls are TRBV4-1 and TRBJ2-7; the D is unclear. The CDR3 loop spans 15 amino acids. Germline-derived CDR1 and CDR2 are MGHRA and YSYEKL. V lost 1 base, J lost 2 bases, and 12 bases lay in between. CDR3 protein: CASSQGFAAAYEQYF. CDR3 nucleotides: TGCGCCAGCAGCCAAGGTTTCGCGGCAGCCTACGAGCAGTACTTC.

The chain carries TRBV4-1 and TRBJ2-5, with 14 bases aligning to TRBD2. The length of the CDR3 is 16 residues. V lost 4 bases and J lost 2; bases outside the gene matches: 3. Per germline, CDR1 MGHRA and CDR2 YSYEKL. CDR3 DNA sequence: TGCGCCAGCAGCCCGACTAGCGGGGGGGAACAAGAGACCCAGTACTTC. Residues: CASSPTSGGEQETQYF.

The chain has TRBV20-1 and TRBJ2-7; TRBD2 matches at 10 bases. This CDR3 is 16 amino acids long. V dropped 0 bases and J dropped 2; count of bases not matched to a gene: 7. Germline CDR1 and CDR2: DFQATT and SNEGSKA (reference sequence). The CDR3 here is CSAREVAAGGPYEQYF. The CDR3 DNA reads TGCAGTGCTAGAGAGGTCGCAGCGGGAGGGCCCTACGAGCAGTACTTC.

This clonotype was detected a few times. The V gene is TRBV27, the J gene TRBJ2-7; D unclear. Germline V gene lookup returns CDR1 MNHEY and CDR2 SMNVEV (reference sequence). The V end was cut by 4 bases, the J end by 1 base, with 14 bases between. This CDR3 comprises 15 residues. The CDR3 loop is CASSSGGTLSYEQYF. CDR3 nucleotides: TGTGCCAGCAGTTCGGGCGGAACCCTATCCTACGAGCAGTACTTC.

This clonotype was counted many times. The gene calls are TRBV7-9 and TRBJ2-4; D may be TRBD1 (5 bases). V shed 1 base and J shed 8 bases, with 12 bases lying between them. The CDR3 spans 14 residues. CDR1 is SEHNR, CDR2 FQNEAQ, per germline (reference sequence). The CDR3: CASSLVSGADIQYF. The DNA of the CDR3 is TGTGCCAGCAGCTTAGTATCTGGGGCGGACATTCAGTACTTC. The full variable domain, with the rest looked up from reference TRBV7-9 and TRBJ2-4, is DTGVSQNPRHKITKRGQNVTFRCDPISEHNRLYWYRQTLGQGPEFLTYFQNEAQLEKSRLLSDRFSAERPKGSFSTLEIQRTEQGDSAMYLCASSLVSGADIQYFGAGTRLSVL.

This chain connects TRBV5-1 to TRBJ2-1, with D maybe TRBD1 (7 bases). The CDR3 has 19 amino acids. V dropped 6 bases and J dropped 0 bases, with 25 bases sitting between them. CDR1 and CDR2 (germline): SGHRS, YFSETQ. CDR3 region: CASNNRGLGGPYSYNEQFF. The CDR3 DNA reads TGCGCCAGCAACAACAGGGGACTGGGGGGCCCTTACTCCTACAATGAGCAGTTCTTC.

J is TRBJ2-3 and V is TRBV7-6; 8 bases line up with TRBD1. V was pared by 1 base and J by 4 bases, with 7 bases of the junction left unmatched. This CDR3 comprises 16 residues. Germline lookup yields CDR1 SGHVS and CDR2 FNYEAQ. The CDR3 nucleotides read TGTGCCAGCAGCTTAGGTGGACAGGGTGTCGCAGATACGCAGTATTTT. Translation gives CASSLGGQGVADTQYF.

This clonotype was counted between two and nine times. The V call is TRBV10-2, the J call TRBJ2-2; tentatively, D is TRBD1 (6 bases). Germline CDR1 WSHSY, CDR2 SAAADI. Trimming pared 7 bases from V and 4 bases from J, leaving 16 bases between. This CDR3 region has 15 residues. The CDR3 nucleotides are TGCGCCAGCACCATGCAGGGGTTGGTCACCGGGGAGCTGTTTTTT. It specifies CASTMQGLVTGELFF.

This clonotype was recorded a few times. The chain has TRBV2 and TRBJ2-7; D call uncertain. Trimming took 7 bases from V and 9 from J, leaving 13 bases between them. Per germline, CDR1 SNHLY and CDR2 FYNNEI. The CDR3 extends over 11 amino acids. The CDR3: CASTTPLGQYV. DNA for the CDR3: TGTGCCAGCACCACTCCCTTAGGGCAGTACGTC.